This passage covers 17 T cell receptor beta chains from one sample sequenced in a study of T-cell reconstitution after alpha-beta-depleted transplantation in children. The TCRbeta library incorporated unique molecular identifiers. MiXCR was run by TCRdb on the PCR reads, yielding one entry per CDR3 protein. The data contain 440,000 or so distinct CDR3 sequences, 43% of them singletons. Sample: PBMCs, taken before TCRalphabeta/CD19-depleted stem cell transplant. These receptors were taken from a girl aged 2-15 years with aplastic anemia, due to receive a stem cell transplant.

This clonotype was picked up many times. The rearrangement uses TRBV27 and TRBJ1-6; 7 bases line up with TRBD1. Germline V lookup: CDR1 MNHEY, CDR2 SMNVEV (reference sequence). The CDR3 totals 15 residues. J was trimmed by 5 bases and V by 4 bases; bases with no gene match: 5. CDR3 nucleotides: TGTGCCAGCAGTTCTCAGACAGGGAATAATTCACCCCTCCACTTT. It encodes CASSSQTGNNSPLHF.

V is TRBV30 and J is TRBJ1-1; the D is unclear. The length of the CDR3 is 13 residues. Trimming removed 0 bases from V and 4 bases from J, with 9 bases in between. Per germline, CDR1 GTSNPN and CDR2 SVGIG (reference sequence). CDR3 sequence: CAWSVELTTEAFF. In DNA, the CDR3 is TGTGCCTGGAGTGTAGAGCTAACCACTGAAGCTTTCTTT.

This chain connects TRBV20-1 to TRBJ1-5, with 7 bases that match TRBD1. This CDR3 comprises 15 residues. Germline-derived CDR1 and CDR2 are DFQATT and SNEGSKA (reference sequence). Germline trimming cut 1 base from V and 2 bases from J; bases unmatched to any gene: 5. CDR3 loop: CSARVGTAGNQPQHF. The CDR3 bases are TGCAGTGCTAGAGTGGGGACAGCAGGCAATCAGCCCCAGCATTTT.

CDR3 region: CASSLAGSPRETQYF. CDR3 sequence (DNA): TGTGCCAGCAGCTTAGCGGGATCCCCAAGGGAGACCCAGTACTTC. The chain combines TRBV7-2 with TRBJ2-5; D remains unclear. Germline V gene data show CDR1 as SGHTA and CDR2 as FQGNSA. This CDR3 comprises 15 residues. V lost 0 bases to trimming and J lost 5 bases, with 13 bases between them.

This clonotype appeared a single time. V usage is TRBV30 and J usage is TRBJ2-1; maybe TRBD2 (5 bases). Trimming left V 6 bases short and J 6 bases short, with 12 bases between. The CDR3 runs to 12 residues. Per germline, CDR1 GTSNPN and CDR2 SVGIG (reference sequence). This CDR3 reads CACGNWGNEQFF. The CDR3 coding sequence is TGTGCCTGCGGGAACTGGGGCAATGAGCAGTTCTTC.

V usage is TRBV7-6 and J usage is TRBJ2-3; a possible D gene is TRBD2 (6 bases). The length of the CDR3 is 16 residues. V was cut by 5 bases and J by 0 bases, with 15 bases left in between. The germline CDR1 and CDR2 sequences are SGHVS and FNYEAQ. The CDR3 region is CASSATPGASTDTQYF. The CDR3 region has the DNA TGTGCCAGCAGCGCCACGCCGGGAGCTAGCACAGATACGCAGTATTTT.

V gene TRBV29-1 combines with J gene TRBJ2-5, with D tentatively TRBD1 or TRBD2 (5 bases each). The CDR3 length is 13 residues. Per germline, CDR1 SQVTM and CDR2 ANQGSEA. Trimming pared 4 bases from V and 2 bases from J, leaving 11 bases between. The CDR3 coding sequence is TGCAGCGTTGTCCGGGACCAGCAAGAGACCCAGTACTTC. Translated: CSVVRDQQETQYF.

The chain combines TRBV6-1 with TRBJ1-6; weak D call: TRBD1 (5 bases). Trimming stripped 7 bases from V and 14 bases from J, with 18 bases between. The CDR3 sequence is 13 residues long. Germline CDR1 MNHNS, CDR2 SASEGT. CDR3 coding DNA: TGTGCCAGCACCGCCCGGGGGGTCGAGGCCCTCCACTTT. Its translation: CASTARGVEALHF.

To note about this clonotype: A read error may account for a junction end that differs from germline. This chain joins TRBV11-2 and TRBJ2-7; D possibly corresponds to TRBD1 (5 bases). The CDR3 runs 16 residues. Looked up from germline, CDR1 is SGHAT and CDR2 is FQNNGV. The CDR3 loop reads CASTLDWNRREHEQYF. The CDR3 DNA follows: TGTGCCAGCACCTTAGATTGGAATCGCAGGGAACACGAGCAGTACTTC. The whole variable domain, remainder taken from reference TRBV11-2 and TRBJ2-7, is EAGVAQSPRYKIIEKRQSVAFWCNPISGHATLYWYQQILGQGPKLLIQFQNNGVVDDSQLPKDRFSAERLKGVDSTLKIQPAKLEDSAVYLCASTLDWNRREHEQYFGPGTRLTVT.

The chain carries TRBV28 and TRBJ1-3; 7 positions match TRBD1. Trimming removed 4 bases from V and 0 bases from J; junction bases left unmatched: 21. CDR3 length equals 21 residues. Germline V CDR1 and CDR2: MDHEN, SYDVKM. CDR3 in amino acids: CASSYSWFGPGTARSGNTIYF. DNA of the CDR3: TGTGCCAGCAGTTATTCTTGGTTTGGTCCCGGGACAGCCCGCTCTGGAAACACCATATATTTT.

J is TRBJ2-1 and V is TRBV30; TRBD2 agrees at 11 bases. The CDR3 extends over 15 amino acids. The germline V gene has CDR1 GTSNPN and CDR2 SVGIG (reference sequence). V was clipped by 2 bases and J by 2 bases; unmatched bases: 2. The CDR3 loop reads CAWSPLAGAYNEQFF. The DNA of the CDR3 is TGTGCCTGGAGTCCACTAGCGGGGGCCTACAATGAGCAGTTCTTC.

The chain links TRBV4-2 to TRBJ1-1; TRBD1 is a possible D gene (6 bases). Germline V gene sequence: CDR1 LGHNA, CDR2 YNFKEQ. The CDR3 runs to 14 residues. Between the trimmed V and J ends, which lost 4 bases and 1 base, there was a span of 10 bases. The CDR3 DNA reads TGTGCCAGCAGCCCCTCCAGGGGGAACACTGAAGCTTTCTTT. Translation gives CASSPSRGNTEAFF.

This clonotype was seen at least ten times. The chain carries TRBV4-1 and TRBJ2-7, with a possible D match to TRBD2 (5 bases). V lost 1 base and J 5 bases, leaving 18 bases between the germline ends. Germline CDR1 reads MGHRA; CDR2 reads YSYEKL. The CDR3 contains 16 residues. In nucleotides, the CDR3 is TGCGCCAGCAGCCAAGGGGCTAGCTGGATTGGGGACGAGCAGTACTTC. Encoded protein: CASSQGASWIGDEQYF.

This chain uses TRBV7-8 with TRBJ1-2, with a weak D call TRBD1 (6 bases). From germline, CDR1 is SGHVS and CDR2 FQNEAQ. CDR3 length equals 13 residues. With 1 base removed from V and 10 bases from J, the gap between germline ends came to 13 bases. Here the CDR3 reads CASSLGRDTLYTF. The DNA for the CDR3 is TGTGCCAGCAGCTTAGGCCGGGACACCCTCTACACCTTC.

J is TRBJ1-1 and V is TRBV4-1; D ambiguous. The V gene's germline CDR1 is MGHRA and CDR2 YSYEKL. Trimming stripped 1 base from V and 7 bases from J, with 13 bases between. The CDR3 length is 14 residues. Here the CDR3 reads CASSQVGRRSEAFF. The DNA for the CDR3 is TGCGCCAGCAGCCAAGTAGGGAGACGAAGTGAAGCTTTCTTT.

There are a few counts of this clonotype. The J gene is TRBJ2-3, the V gene TRBV11-2, with a possible D match to TRBD1 (6 bases). The CDR3 covers 12 residues. Trimming left V 7 bases short and J 3 bases short, with 8 bases between. Germline assignment: CDR1 SGHAT and CDR2 FQNNGV. CDR3 nucleotides: TGTGCCAGCAAAGGGGGTACAGATACGCAGTATTTT. Its translation: CASKGGTDTQYF. The full variable domain, with the rest looked up from reference TRBV11-2 and TRBJ2-3, is EAGVAQSPRYKIIEKRQSVAFWCNPISGHATLYWYQQILGQGPKLLIQFQNNGVVDDSQLPKDRFSAERLKGVDSTLKIQPAKLEDSAVYLCASKGGTDTQYFGPGTRLTVL.

The chain couples TRBV7-3 to TRBJ2-1, with 10 bases fitting TRBD1. Trimming took 3 bases from V and 3 from J; bases not matched to a gene: 5. The CDR3 contains 16 residues. The germline CDR1 and CDR2 sequences are SGHTA and FQGTGA. The CDR3 DNA reads TGTGCCAGCAGCTTTAATGGGGACAGGGGCTACAATGAGCAGTTCTTC. Translation: CASSFNGDRGYNEQFF.